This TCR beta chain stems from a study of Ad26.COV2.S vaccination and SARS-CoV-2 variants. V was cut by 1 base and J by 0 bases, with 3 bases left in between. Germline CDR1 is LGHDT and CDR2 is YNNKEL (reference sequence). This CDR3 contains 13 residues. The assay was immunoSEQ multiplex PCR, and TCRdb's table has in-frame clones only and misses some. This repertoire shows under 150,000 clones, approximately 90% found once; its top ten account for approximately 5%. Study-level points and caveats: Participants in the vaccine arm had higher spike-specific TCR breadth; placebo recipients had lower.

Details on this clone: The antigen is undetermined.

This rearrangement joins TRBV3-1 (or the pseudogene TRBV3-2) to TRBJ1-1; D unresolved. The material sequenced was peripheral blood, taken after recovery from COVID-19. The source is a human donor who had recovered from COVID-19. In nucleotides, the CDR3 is TGTGCCAGCAGCCAAGCAGTGAACACTGAAGCTTTCTTT. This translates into CASSQAVNTEAFF.